The clone carrying this T cell receptor (beta chain) was recorded at least ten times. As yet, its antigen is unknown. The data were obtained in a study of CD8 T cells in ankylosing spondylitis. General study findings and limits: What seemed typical of ankylosing spondylitis blood was a TCR beta motif built from eight highly homologous variants.

V lost 6 bases, J lost 2 bases, and 7 bases stayed unmatched. CDR3 length: 13 amino acids. CDR1 and CDR2 (germline): DFQATT, SNEGSKA (reference sequence). TCRdb re-analysed the 5' RACE reads in MiXCR, keeping a single row per CDR3 protein. The sample lists fewer than 250,000 distinct CDR3 sequences, about 10% occurring once. Sequenced: blood, either unsorted or a sorted T cell fraction (not recorded which). V gene TRBV20-1 combines with J gene TRBJ2-7, with 7 bases that match TRBD2. The TCR originated in a male donor with ankylosing spondylitis or in good health (not recorded which). The DNA for the CDR3 is TGCAGTGCCTATGTGGGGACTACCTACGAGCAGTACTTC. The encoded protein is CSAYVGTTYEQYF.